What follows describes a single T cell receptor (beta chain). The antigen remains undetermined. The data originate from a study of Graves' ophthalmopathy and Graves' hyperthyroidism. Germline V gives CDR1 KGHSH, CDR2 LQKENI. With 3 bases clipped from V and 0 bases from J, the junction kept 3 bases outside the gene matches. The CDR3 has 15 residues. Study outcomes and limitations: In predicting ophthalmopathy progression, the model reached about 71% sensitivity and under 85% specificity. Separation of ophthalmopathy from stable hyperthyroidism was achieved by a 13-signature model, at 85% to 90% sensitivity and about 81% specificity.

Patients were left out if they had other autoimmune diseases, uncontrolled infections, pregnancy or lactation. Orbital computed tomography, together with clinical symptoms, serum thyroxine, TRAb and thyroid ultrasound, was used for diagnosis. RNA served as the template for amplifying TCR beta CDR3 regions. HTBI primers were employed in first-round RT-PCR, then a second-round multiplex PCR followed. From the multiplex PCR reads, TCRdb called clonotypes with MiXCR, one entry per CDR3 protein. The data show over a million distinct CDR3 sequences, less than 45% seen once. The sample taken for sequencing was peripheral blood or thyroid tissue (not recorded which). The TCR was taken from an adult man with Graves' hyperthyroidism. The chain links TRBV18 to TRBJ1-1; TRBD1 matches 8 bases. Here the CDR3 reads CASSPGQVMNTEAFF. CDR3 DNA sequence: TGTGCCAGCTCACCGGGACAGGTCATGAACACTGAAGCTTTCTTT.